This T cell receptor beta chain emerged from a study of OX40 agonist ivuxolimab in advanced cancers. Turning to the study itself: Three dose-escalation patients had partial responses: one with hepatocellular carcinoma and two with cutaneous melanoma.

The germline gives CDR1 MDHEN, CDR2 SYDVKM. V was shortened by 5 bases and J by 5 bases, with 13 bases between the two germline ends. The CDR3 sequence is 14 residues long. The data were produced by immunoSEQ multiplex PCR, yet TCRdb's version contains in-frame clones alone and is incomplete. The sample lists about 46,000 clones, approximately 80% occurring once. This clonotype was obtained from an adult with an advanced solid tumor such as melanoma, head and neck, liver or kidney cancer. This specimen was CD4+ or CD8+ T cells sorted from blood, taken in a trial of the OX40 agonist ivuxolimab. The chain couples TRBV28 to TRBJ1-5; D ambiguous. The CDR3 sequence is CASSTTPQYQPQHF. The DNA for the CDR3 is TGTGCCAGCAGTACGACCCCGCAGTATCAGCCCCAGCATTTT. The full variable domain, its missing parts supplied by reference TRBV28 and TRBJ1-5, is DVKVTQSSRYLVKRTGEKVFLECVQDMDHENMFWYRQDPGLGLRLIYFSYDVKMKEKGDIPEGYSVSREKKERFSLILESASTNQTSMYLCASSTTPQYQPQHFGDGTRLSIL.